Listed here is a single T cell receptor beta chain. Clones were sequenced by immunoSEQ multiplex PCR, and TCRdb holds only the in-frame ones, with some missing. The data show about 22,000 clones, with over 80% seen just once and around 30% held by the top ten. This specimen belongs to a study of sequential checkpoint blockade in melanoma. At the level of the study: First-line arms were nivolumab then ipilimumab, or the reverse, randomized 1:1. Both treatment sequences were followed by maintenance nivolumab.

Stated treatment: randomized to nivolumab then ipilimumab (arm A) or the reverse (arm B). Patients had received no earlier DNA-damaging chemotherapy. Sorted cells were live CD3+CD8+, lacking CD19 and CD56, from PBMCs. CDR3 size: 13 residues. Trimming pared 4 bases from V and 7 bases from J, leaving 12 bases between. Per germline, CDR1 MGHDK and CDR2 SYGVNS. The rearrangement joins TRBV25-1 to TRBJ2-3, with D possibly matching TRBD2 (5 bases). The sequence derives from a human donor with melanoma. The sequenced sample was CD8+ T cells sorted from blood (inferred from file names), obtained from a patient given nivolumab and ipilimumab in sequence. The DNA of the CDR3 is TGTGCCAGCAGTGCCTTACCGGGAAATACGCAGTATTTT. This translates into CASSALPGNTQYF. The full variable domain, rest sourced from reference TRBV25-1 and TRBJ2-3, is EADIYQTPRYLVIGTGKKITLECSQTMGHDKMYWYQQDPGMELHLIHYSYGVNSTEKGDLSSESTVSRIRTEHFPLTLESARPSHTSQYLCASSALPGNTQYFGPGTRLTVL.